These 24 T cell receptor beta chains were all obtained from the same sample, sequenced in a study of cytomegalovirus exposure and HLA in healthy donors (dated by TCRdb to 2016 to 2017). The receptor library was made with the immunoSEQ multiplex PCR assay. TCRdb limited this immuneACCESS table to in-frame rearrangements with V and J called. A share of clones is missing; checked studies link under half to unresolved V genes, and the rest is unexplained. The table for this sample lists some 200,000 clones; about 93% of them were counted only once. The ten largest clones capture about 1% of the sample. The material sequenced was PBMCs. These receptors originate from a woman aged 18-29 years in good health and CMV-seronegative.

V usage is TRBV7-9 and J usage is TRBJ2-2; TRBD2 matches 8 bases. CDR1 SEHNR and CDR2 FQNEAQ come from the germline V gene (reference sequence). V lost 10 bases, J lost 1 base, and 11 bases stayed unmatched. CDR3 length: 16 residues. CDR3 protein: CANLPISGGNTGELFF. DNA of the CDR3: TGTGCCAACCTCCCCATCAGCGGGGGGAACACCGGGGAGCTGTTTTTT.

This clone was observed a single time. This chain connects TRBV15 to TRBJ2-1; TRBD2 agrees at 8 bases. With V trimmed by 8 bases and J by 6 bases, 6 bases remained unmatched. Germline lookup yields CDR1 LNHNV and CDR2 YYDKDF (reference sequence). The CDR3 sequence is 13 residues long. The CDR3 bases are TGTGCCACCGGATGGGCGGGGGGCAATGAGCAGTTCTTC. Amino acids: CATGWAGGNEQFF.

The count of this clone is one. CDR3 sequence reads: CASSATGYEQYF. The CDR3 DNA follows: TGTGCCAGCAGTGCGACAGGTTACGAGCAGTACTTC. The J gene is TRBJ2-7, the V gene TRBV6-5; a possible D gene is TRBD1 (6 bases). V was cut by 5 bases and J by 4 bases, with 9 bases left in between. CDR1 and CDR2 (germline): MNHEY, SVGAGI. The length of the CDR3 is 12 residues.

This chain joins TRBV29-1 and TRBJ2-3; 12 nucleotides match TRBD2. The CDR3 is 17 residues long. The trim removed 3 bases at V and 4 bases at J, leaving 11 bases unmatched. Germline V gene sequence: CDR1 SQVTM, CDR2 ANQGSEA. This chain's CDR3 is CSVEFVMGLAGPDTQYF. CDR3 DNA: TGCAGCGTTGAGTTCGTGATGGGACTAGCGGGCCCAGATACGCAGTATTTT.

The chain couples TRBV19 to TRBJ1-2; D uncertain. V lost 6 bases and J lost 0, with 11 bases in between. The CDR3 sequence is 14 residues long. CDR1 is LNHDA and CDR2 is SQIVND in the germline V gene (reference sequence). The DNA for the CDR3 is TGTGCCAGTAGCTGGGTTCTAGCTAACTATGGCTACACCTTC. This gives the protein CASSWVLANYGYTF.

This clone occurred once. The chain carries TRBV7-8 and TRBJ1-5, with a possible D match to TRBD1 (6 bases). Germline CDR1 is SGHVS and CDR2 is FQNEAQ. The CDR3 spans 13 residues. V was trimmed by 3 bases and J by 5 bases, leaving 8 bases between them. The CDR3 protein is CASSLDSYQPQHF. The CDR3 nucleotides read TGTGCCAGCAGCTTGGACAGTTATCAGCCCCAGCATTTT.

The chain's CDR3 is CASSAVTDTQYF. CDR3 in DNA: TGCGCCAGCAGTGCGGTCACAGATACGCAGTATTTT. The V and J genes are TRBV10-1 and TRBJ2-3, with D unresolved. The CDR3 is 12 residues long. Looked up from germline, CDR1 is WNHNN and CDR2 is SYGVQD (reference sequence). The V and J ends lost 4 bases and 2 bases respectively, with 4 bases between them.

CDR3 residues: CAWSSGRGNTIYF. The CDR3 nucleotides are TGTGCCTGGAGTTCTGGGAGAGGAAACACCATATATTTT. This chain connects TRBV30 to TRBJ1-3; D is unclear. V lost 2 bases to trimming and J lost 4 bases, with 9 bases between them. The CDR3 has 13 amino acids. Germline V lookup: CDR1 GTSNPN, CDR2 SVGIG (reference sequence).

This chain links TRBV14 with TRBJ2-3; TRBD2 matches 11 bases. Germline V lookup: CDR1 SGHDN, CDR2 FVKESK. V trimming: 4 bases; J trimming: 5 bases; junction bases outside the gene matches: 8. This CDR3 has 16 amino acids. CDR3 region: CASSPEVAGGIDTQYF. CDR3 DNA sequence: TGTGCCAGCAGCCCGGAAGTAGCGGGAGGGATAGATACGCAGTATTTT.

The gene calls are TRBV18 and TRBJ2-1; D uncertain. The CDR3 covers 15 residues. Trimming removed 3 bases at V and 1 base at J, with 10 bases between. CDR1 and CDR2 from the germline V gene are KGHSH and LQKENI. In DNA, the CDR3 is TGTGCCAGCTCACCGTCCCAGGAATCCTACAATGAGCAGTTCTTC. It translates to CASSPSQESYNEQFF.

This clone was counted a single time. V and J are TRBV28 and TRBJ1-1; no firm D call. CDR3 length equals 15 residues. V was pared by 6 bases and J by 11 bases, with 25 bases between. Germline values: CDR1 MDHEN, CDR2 SYDVKM. The CDR3 here is CASRSSDSVPHGAFF. CDR3 nucleotides: TGTGCCAGCAGGTCTTCGGATTCCGTTCCCCACGGGGCTTTCTTT.

The chain couples TRBV5-1 to TRBJ2-2; 10 nucleotides match TRBD2. CDR1 SGHRS and CDR2 YFSETQ come from the germline V gene. This CDR3 region has 16 residues. The V and J ends lost 1 base and 7 bases, in that order; junction bases with no gene match: 7. The CDR3 region has the DNA TGCGCCAGCAGCTTGTGGTCCGGGACTAGCGACGGGGAGCTGTTTTTT. Protein sequence: CASSLWSGTSDGELFF.

J is TRBJ1-1 and V is TRBV9; no definite D call. With 0 bases removed from V and 1 base from J, the gap between germline ends came to 7 bases. From germline, CDR1 is SGDLS and CDR2 YYNGEE. The CDR3 spans 14 residues. CDR3: CASSVVPQNTEAFF. The CDR3 region has the DNA TGTGCCAGCAGCGTAGTTCCACAGAACACTGAAGCTTTCTTT.

The rearrangement links TRBV9 to TRBJ1-3; D remains unclear. In germline, CDR1 is SGDLS, CDR2 YYNGEE. The CDR3 extends over 15 amino acids. The V gene lost 6 bases and the J gene lost 0 bases, with 13 bases spanning the gap. CDR3 sequence: CASTRGRASGNTIYF. The CDR3 bases are TGTGCCAGCACGAGAGGAAGAGCCTCTGGAAACACCATATATTTT.

This chain links TRBV6-4 with TRBJ2-3; perhaps TRBD2 as D (6 bases). The germline V gene encodes CDR1 MRHNA and CDR2 SNTAGT. This CDR3 is built from 14 residues. V gave up 2 bases and J gave up 5 bases, with 11 bases separating them. CDR3 coding DNA: TGTGCCAGCAGTGACGGACTGGAGGGAGATACGCAGTATTTT. This encodes CASSDGLEGDTQYF.

This sequence joins TRBV19 and TRBJ1-4; possible D gene TRBD1, 6 bases. V was cut by 2 bases and J by 4 bases, with 11 bases left in between. This CDR3 contains 15 residues. The germline CDR1 and CDR2 sequences are LNHDA and SQIVND (reference sequence). In DNA, the CDR3 is TGTGCCAGTAGTATAAGGTCAGGGGTTAATGAAAAACTGTTTTTT. This gives the protein CASSIRSGVNEKLFF.

This rearrangement joins TRBV6-1 to TRBJ1-3, with no clear D. Germline V gene data show CDR1 as MNHNS and CDR2 as SASEGT. This CDR3 contains 16 residues. V was cut by 1 base and J by 2 bases, with 12 bases left in between. The CDR3 DNA reads as TGTGCCAGCAGTGAAGTGGCGGTCGGGACTGGAAACACCATATATTTT. Its translation is CASSEVAVGTGNTIYF.

The chain employs TRBV6-5 and TRBJ1-2; weak D call: TRBD1 (6 bases). This CDR3 is built from 15 residues. Germline V gene data show CDR1 as MNHEY and CDR2 as SVGAGI. The V and J ends lost 2 bases and 0 bases respectively, with 10 bases between them. The CDR3: CASSYRGGANYGYTF. CDR3 coding DNA: TGTGCCAGCAGTTACAGAGGGGGAGCTAACTATGGCTACACCTTC.

The chain has TRBV7-7 and TRBJ2-3; 8 bases are shared with TRBD1. There are 14 residues in the CDR3. Germline CDR1 SSHAT, CDR2 FNYEAQ (reference sequence). V trimming: 5 bases; J trimming: 2 bases; junction bases outside the gene matches: 3. The CDR3 DNA is TGTGCCAGCAGCCCAGGGGGCCTCACAGATACGCAGTATTTT. This gives the protein CASSPGGLTDTQYF.

The chain joins TRBV11-2 to TRBJ2-5; the D gene is possibly TRBD2 (5 bases). Trimming removed 5 bases from V and 2 bases from J, with 9 bases in between. The CDR3 has 13 amino acids. CDR1 and CDR2 (germline): SGHAT, FQNNGV. The CDR3 region is CASSLGLQETQYF. The DNA for the CDR3 is TGTGCCAGCAGCCTCGGACTGCAAGAGACCCAGTACTTC. The full variable domain, completed using reference TRBV11-2 and TRBJ2-5, is EAGVAQSPRYKIIEKRQSVAFWCNPISGHATLYWYQQILGQGPKLLIQFQNNGVVDDSQLPKDRFSAERLKGVDSTLKIQPAKLEDSAVYLCASSLGLQETQYFGPGTRLLVL.

The chain joins TRBV5-1 to TRBJ1-2, with 9 bases lining up with TRBD1. CDR3 size: 13 residues. Germline lookup yields CDR1 SGHRS and CDR2 YFSETQ. V shed 4 bases, J shed 6 bases, and the junction held 4 bases outside the gene matches. The CDR3 coding sequence is TGCGCCAGCAGCCCGGGACAGGGCCATGGCTACACCTTC. This codes for CASSPGQGHGYTF.

The chain has TRBV2 and TRBJ1-2, with no clear D. Per the germline V gene, CDR1 is SNHLY and CDR2 is FYNNEI. The V gene lost 8 bases and the J gene lost 6 bases, with 13 bases spanning the gap. The length of the CDR3 is 12 residues. The CDR3 loop is CASGLSRDGYTF. The CDR3 DNA reads TGTGCCAGCGGACTGAGTAGGGATGGCTACACCTTC.

The chain has TRBV29-1 and TRBJ1-1, with D uncertain. The germline V gene encodes CDR1 SQVTM and CDR2 ANQGSEA. Trimming stripped 4 bases from V and 3 bases from J, with 9 bases between. CDR3 length equals 12 residues. CDR3 residues: CSVAPGDTEAFF. As DNA, the CDR3 is TGCAGCGTTGCCCCAGGTGACACTGAAGCTTTCTTT.

The gene calls are TRBV6-5 and TRBJ2-7; 8 bases agree with TRBD2. The J segment lost 4 bases and the V segment lost 4 bases, leaving 9 bases of the junction unmatched. CDR3 size: 15 residues. Germline assignment: CDR1 MNHEY and CDR2 SVGAGI. CDR3 region: CASSSPGLVPYEQYF. In DNA, the CDR3 is TGTGCCAGCAGTTCTCCGGGACTAGTCCCGTACGAGCAGTACTTC.